This T cell receptor (beta chain) was retrieved from a study of Graves' ophthalmopathy and Graves' hyperthyroidism. Study as a whole: Peripheral blood was gathered at the point of initial diagnosis, before any treatment started.

This clonotype showed up just a few times. Donors with ophthalmopathy: moderate-to-severe activity, CAS ≥3, NOSPECS ≥4, duration under 3 months. Physicians reached a diagnosis by relying on clinical symptoms, serum thyroxine, TRAb, thyroid ultrasound and orbital computed tomography. TCR beta CDR3 amplification used RNA transcripts. Second-round multiplex PCR came after first-round RT-PCR with HTBI primers. MiXCR, run by TCRdb on the multiplex PCR reads, gives a single entry per CDR3 protein. The sample holds about 740,000 distinct CDR3 sequences; roughly 41% are singletons and the top ten take 40% to 55%. The germline CDR1 and CDR2 sequences are DFQATT and SNEGSKA (reference sequence). The junction had 10 bases not matched to a gene; V was cut back by 7 bases and J by 9 bases. The CDR3 length is 12 residues.

Sequencing used peripheral blood. This sequence joins TRBV20-1 and TRBJ2-7; 9 bases match TRBD2. This TCR was sampled from an adult man with Graves' ophthalmopathy. The CDR3 coding sequence is TGCAGTGGTACCCTAGCGGGGCCGGGGCAGTACTTC. Protein sequence: CSGTLAGPGQYF.